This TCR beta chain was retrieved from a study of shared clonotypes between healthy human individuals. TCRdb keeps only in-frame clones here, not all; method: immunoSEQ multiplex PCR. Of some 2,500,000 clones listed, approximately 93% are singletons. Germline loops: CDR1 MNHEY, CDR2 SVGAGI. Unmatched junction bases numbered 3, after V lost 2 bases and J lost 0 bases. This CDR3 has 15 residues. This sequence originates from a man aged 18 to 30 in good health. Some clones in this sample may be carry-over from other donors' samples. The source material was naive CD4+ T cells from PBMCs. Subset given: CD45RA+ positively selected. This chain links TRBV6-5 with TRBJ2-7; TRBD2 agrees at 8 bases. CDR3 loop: CASSYTLADSYEQYF. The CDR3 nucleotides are TGTGCCAGCAGTTACACACTAGCGGACTCCTACGAGCAGTACTTC.